The subject of this entry is one TCR beta chain. Antigen: not known. Germline V gene data show CDR1 as SGHRS and CDR2 as YFSETQ. The CDR3 covers 14 residues. Trimming left V 4 bases short and J 0 bases short, with 8 bases between. This sample is drawn from a study of early T cells in non-severe SARS-CoV-2 infection. Study-wide background: Investigators sequenced bulk RNA drawn from unsorted whole blood, and chains remained unpaired. Broader study findings: In VDJdb matching, anti-spike CD8 responses were favored while private and CD4 specificities went missing.

The library protocol tagged individual cDNA molecules with unique molecular identifiers. TCRdb passed the 5' RACE reads through MiXCR, listing each CDR3 protein once. The top ten clones hold approximately 2.5% of a sample with 53,000 or so distinct CDR3 sequences, 9% to 15% of them seen once. This chain joins TRBV5-1 and TRBJ2-1, with D tentatively TRBD2 (5 bases). Sequenced material: whole blood, taken at baseline. The sequence derives from an adult who was a healthcare worker with PCR-confirmed SARS-CoV-2 infection or an uninfected control (not recorded which). The CDR3 region has the DNA TGCGCCAGCAGCGTCGGGGACTCCTACAATGAGCAGTTCTTC. Its protein is CASSVGDSYNEQFF.